This TCR beta chain stems from a study of blood T cells in healthy people across ages. Study-level findings and limits: TCR beta diversity was tightly associated with the proportion of naive T cells.

Regarding this clonotype: Its antigen is unidentified.

Germline CDR1 and CDR2: SGHDN and FVKESK. The CDR3 contains 16 residues. Through a sample-barcoded 5' primer and a J-beta primer mix, a second PCR was run for roughly 7 to 12 cycles. From the 5' RACE reads, TCRdb called clonotypes with MiXCR, one entry per CDR3 protein. The sample carries more than 650,000 distinct CDR3 sequences, 20% to 25% recorded once. The sequenced sample was blood. The chain has TRBV14 and TRBJ2-5, with D perhaps TRBD1 (6 bases). The J call may be wrong; the DNA end is better matched by TRBJ2-1. The clonotype comes from a man in his 70s in good health. The CDR3 coding sequence is TGTGCCAGCAGCCAAACACCGGGACAAGTATCGCGTGAGCAGTTCTTC. Residues: CASSQTPGQVSREQFF.